These 32 T cell receptor beta chains originate from one sample sequenced in a study of regulatory T cells in long-lasting Graves disease. Arm-PCR of CDR3 regions and iRepertoire HTBI primers were used to build TCR beta libraries. TCRdb used MiXCR to reprocess the multiplex PCR reads, holding one entry per CDR3 protein. The sample contains roughly 350,000 distinct CDR3 sequences, approximately 15% of which appear only once. Time point meaning: newly diagnosed GD, antithyroid drugs for less than 3 months. Researchers made the TCR library from RNA that was extracted from PBMCs. These data are also associated with another study on T cells in Graves' hyperthyroidism and ophthalmopathy.

Sample: peripheral blood mononuclear cells (PBMCs), taken at new diagnosis, from a patient treated with antithyroid drugs. These receptors were taken from a man aged 40-49 years with Graves disease.

The sample holds a few counts of this clonotype. This chain links TRBV9 with TRBJ1-1; D unclear. The V gene lost 0 bases and the J gene lost 4 bases, with 10 bases spanning the gap. Germline lookup yields CDR1 SGDLS and CDR2 YYNGEE. The CDR3 sequence is 14 residues long. CDR3 bases: TGTGCCAGCAGCGTAGATAGTCGGATCACTGAAGCTTTCTTT. Protein: CASSVDSRITEAFF.

V gene TRBV7-9 combines with J gene TRBJ1-1, with D uncertain. Trimming left V 1 base short and J 1 base short, with 7 bases between. This CDR3 is 14 amino acids long. Germline V gene data show CDR1 as SEHNR and CDR2 as FQNEAQ (reference sequence). DNA of the CDR3: TGTGCCAGCAGCTTAGAGATAGAGAACACTGAAGCTTTCTTT. Its translation is CASSLEIENTEAFF.

The rearrangement links TRBV30 to TRBJ2-7; D tentatively reads TRBD1 or TRBD2 (5 bases each). The germline gives CDR1 GTSNPN, CDR2 SVGIG (reference sequence). The CDR3 covers 13 residues. V gave up 0 bases and J gave up 4 bases, with 10 bases separating them. The CDR3 protein is CAWSVKGSYEQYF. In nucleotides, the CDR3 is TGTGCCTGGAGTGTTAAGGGGAGTTACGAGCAGTACTTC.

A remark on this clonotype: Its ends do not fully match the called genes, so a read error is possible. The gene calls are TRBV7-9 and TRBJ2-3, with 8 bases matching TRBD2. Germline lookup yields CDR1 SEHNR and CDR2 FQNEAQ (reference sequence). The CDR3 totals 16 residues. The CDR3, as DNA: TGTGCCAGCAACTTAGGCGGGGGGCCTTACACAGATACGCAGTATTTT. This sequence encodes CASNLGGGPYTDTQYF.

This chain connects TRBV5-1 to TRBJ1-2; TRBD1 is a possible D gene (5 bases). The germline V and J ends were trimmed by 4 bases and 4 bases, with 11 bases remaining between them. The CDR3 covers 13 residues. Germline CDR1 reads SGHRS; CDR2 reads YFSETQ. The DNA of the CDR3 is TGCGCCAGCAGCCCCCGTGGGGGCTATGGCTACACCTTC. The encoded protein is CASSPRGGYGYTF. Based on the CDR3 plus reference TRBV5-1 and TRBJ1-2, the full variable domain is KAGVTQTPRYLIKTRGQQVTLSCSPISGHRSVSWYQQTPGQGLQFLFEYFSETQRNKGNFPGRFSGRQFSNSRSEMNVSTLELGDSALYLCASSPRGGYGYTFGSGTRLTVV.

This clonotype has at least ten counts. The chain recombines TRBV2 with TRBJ2-3; D possibly corresponds to TRBD2 (6 bases). CDR1 and CDR2 (germline): SNHLY, FYNNEI. Trimming cost V 7 bases and J 3 bases, with 8 bases left between them. This CDR3 region has 12 residues. The CDR3 here is CASTEGTDTQYF. CDR3 in DNA: TGTGCCAGCACGGAGGGGACAGATACGCAGTATTTT. The variable domain in full, with the rest retrieved from reference TRBV2 and TRBJ2-3, is EPEVTQTPSHQVTQMGQEVILRCVPISNHLYFYWYRQILGQKVEFLVSFYNNEISEKSEIFDDQFSVERPDGSNFTLKIRSTKLEDSAMYFCASTEGTDTQYFGPGTRLTVL.

This clonotype was detected ten times or more. The rearrangement uses TRBV27 and TRBJ1-1, with D unresolved. The CDR3 runs to 16 residues. Trimming shortened V by 0 bases and J by 1 base, and 12 bases separated the two germline ends. The germline V gene has CDR1 MNHEY and CDR2 SMNVEV (reference sequence). The CDR3 reads CASSLSIWEWNTEAFF. DNA for the CDR3: TGTGCCAGCAGTTTATCGATATGGGAATGGAACACTGAAGCTTTCTTT.

This clonotype appeared a few times. V gene TRBV10-3 combines with J gene TRBJ2-1, with 14 bases that match TRBD2. CDR1 is ENHRY and CDR2 is SYGVKD in the germline V gene. Trimming took 1 base from V and 9 from J; bases not matched to a gene: 8. The CDR3 is made up of 17 amino acids. CDR3 residues: CAISEWKGLAGVGEQFF. The CDR3 DNA is TGTGCCATCAGTGAGTGGAAGGGACTAGCGGGGGTTGGTGAGCAGTTCTTC.

This clonotype has at least ten counts. The chain employs TRBV20-1 and TRBJ1-1, with 11 nucleotides matching TRBD1. The CDR3 has 17 amino acids. CDR1 and CDR2 (germline): DFQATT, SNEGSKA (reference sequence). V trimming: 6 bases; J trimming: 1 base; junction bases outside the gene matches: 13. The CDR3 region has the DNA TGCAGTGCGTTAGGCCACGGGACAGGGGGTCGGAACACTGAAGCTTTCTTT. Amino acid sequence: CSALGHGTGGRNTEAFF.

In this sample, this clonotype turned up a few times. The CDR3 protein is CASSPTGVSDEKLFF. In nucleotides, the CDR3 is TGTGCCAGCAGTCCCACAGGGGTGTCTGACGAAAAACTGTTTTTT. The J gene is TRBJ1-4, the V gene TRBV28; 7 bases fit TRBD1. V was clipped by 5 bases and J by 8 bases; unmatched bases: 11. This CDR3 contains 15 residues. Germline-derived CDR1 and CDR2 are MDHEN and SYDVKM.

This clonotype was picked up many times. The CDR3 loop reads CASSPGTGQETQYF. The CDR3 DNA follows: TGTGCCAGCAGCCCCGGGACAGGGCAAGAGACCCAGTACTTC. V gene TRBV7-9 combines with J gene TRBJ2-5; 9 bases fit TRBD1. CDR3 length: 14 amino acids. Germline assignment: CDR1 SEHNR and CDR2 FQNEAQ (reference sequence). The V and J ends lost 5 bases and 2 bases, in that order; junction bases with no gene match: 3.

The rearrangement uses TRBV27 and TRBJ1-4; 7 nucleotides align to TRBD1. Germline V gives CDR1 MNHEY, CDR2 SMNVEV (reference sequence). J was trimmed by 5 bases and V by 4 bases; bases with no gene match: 4. The CDR3 is made up of 14 amino acids. The CDR3 sequence: CASSSRGRNEKLFF. The CDR3 DNA reads TGTGCCAGCAGTTCGAGGGGGCGCAATGAAAAACTGTTTTTT.

The sample holds many counts of this clonotype. This rearrangement joins TRBV4-3 to TRBJ2-1, with 7 bases that match TRBD1. Per germline, CDR1 LGHNA and CDR2 YSLEER. This CDR3 has 15 residues. V shed 3 bases and J 2 bases; nucleotides not matched to a gene: 4. The DNA for the CDR3 is TGCGCCAGCAGCCAGGACGGGACAGCCTACAATGAGCAGTTCTTC. The encoded protein is CASSQDGTAYNEQFF.

At least ten counts were recorded for this clonotype. The rearrangement links TRBV2 to TRBJ2-7; 9 nucleotides line up with TRBD1. V trimming: 7 bases; J trimming: 2 bases; junction bases outside the gene matches: 15. The CDR3 has 17 amino acids. The germline V gene has CDR1 SNHLY and CDR2 FYNNEI. The CDR3 here is CASITPRGTGLTYEQYF. In nucleotides, the CDR3 is TGTGCCAGCATCACCCCCCGGGGGACAGGGCTCACCTACGAGCAGTACTTC.

This clonotype was detected ten times or more. V and J are TRBV28 and TRBJ2-7; tentatively, D is TRBD1 (5 bases). This CDR3 comprises 13 residues. V dropped 5 bases and J dropped 2 bases, with 10 bases sitting between them. In germline, CDR1 is MDHEN, CDR2 SYDVKM. Written as DNA, the CDR3 is TGTGCCAGCAGTGTCGACAGACCCTACGAGCAGTACTTC. Translating gives CASSVDRPYEQYF.

The table lists this clonotype with many counts. The chain joins TRBV11-3 to TRBJ1-2; D might be TRBD1 (5 bases). The CDR3 has 15 amino acids. The V end was cut by 8 bases, the J end by 4 bases, with 20 bases between. Germline V gives CDR1 SGHNT, CDR2 YENEEA. CDR3 nucleotide sequence: TGTGCCAGCGGGCCCGGAGGGGCTGCTGGCTATGGCTACACCTTC. Translation: CASGPGGAAGYGYTF. Variable domain in full (rest from reference TRBV11-3 and TRBJ1-2): EAGVVQSPRYKIIEKKQPVAFWCNPISGHNTLYWYLQNLGQGPELLIRYENEEAVDDSQLPKDRFSAERLKGVDSTLKIQPAELGDSAVYLCASGPGGAAGYGYTFGSGTRLTVV.

A few counts support this clonotype. The chain links TRBV5-1 to TRBJ2-5, with D perhaps TRBD2 (5 bases). The length of the CDR3 is 13 residues. From germline, CDR1 is SGHRS and CDR2 YFSETQ. Trimming stripped 3 bases from V and 5 bases from J, with 11 bases between. Here the CDR3 reads CASSSSSRETQYF. CDR3 nucleotides: TGCGCCAGCAGCTCCTCTAGCCGGGAGACCCAGTACTTC.

For this clonotype: A read error is possible here, since a much larger clone lies one base away. V and J are TRBV2 and TRBJ1-6, with D unresolved. The germline V gene encodes CDR1 SNHLY and CDR2 FYNNEI. CDR3 size: 13 residues. V lost 7 bases and J 10 bases, leaving 14 bases between the germline ends. The CDR3 bases are TGTGCCAGCATGGGCAGGAGTGGATCACCCCTCCACTTT. Translating it yields CASMGRSGSPLHF. The variable domain in full, with the rest retrieved from reference TRBV2 and TRBJ1-6, is EPEVTQTPSHQVTQMGQEVILRCVPISNHLYFYWYRQILGQKVEFLVSFYNNEISEKSEIFDDQFSVERPDGSNFTLKIRSTKLEDSAMYFCASMGRSGSPLHFGNGTRLTVT.

This clonotype occurred many times. The V gene is TRBV20-1, the J gene TRBJ2-1, with 9 bases fitting TRBD2. V gave up 0 bases and J gave up 6 bases; unmatched junction bases: 9. Germline loops: CDR1 DFQATT, CDR2 SNEGSKA (reference sequence). The CDR3 contains 16 residues. DNA for the CDR3: TGCAGTGCTAGAGACCTTAGAGCGGGGGGAGTCAATGAGCAGTTCTTC. It yields the protein CSARDLRAGGVNEQFF.

Many counts were recorded for this clonotype. This chain joins TRBV6-1 and TRBJ1-1; 11 bases agree with TRBD1. The V gene's germline CDR1 is MNHNS and CDR2 SASEGT. The CDR3 covers 15 residues. Trimming at V came to 6 bases and at J to 6 bases, leaving 9 bases not matched to a gene. The CDR3: CASRARTGGAAEAFF. As DNA, the CDR3 is TGTGCCAGCAGGGCGAGGACAGGGGGCGCGGCTGAAGCTTTCTTT.

This clonotype was detected many times. This chain joins TRBV29-1 and TRBJ1-2, with D uncertain. Trimming removed 7 bases from V and 8 bases from J, with 17 bases in between. The CDR3 contains 12 residues. The germline V gene encodes CDR1 SQVTM and CDR2 ANQGSEA. CDR3 nucleotides: TGCAGCGACTCTCGAGAAAAGTACGGCTACACCTTC. Amino acids: CSDSREKYGYTF.

The chain joins TRBV9 to TRBJ2-7; 8 nucleotides line up with TRBD2. V gave up 0 bases and J gave up 7 bases; unmatched junction bases: 6. Germline CDR1 and CDR2: SGDLS and YYNGEE. The CDR3 length is 14 residues. CDR3 loop: CASSVAGGPEEQYF. CDR3 coding DNA: TGTGCCAGCAGCGTAGCGGGGGGGCCAGAGGAGCAGTACTTC.

For this clonotype: This may be a read error: a much more frequent sequence differs by one nucleotide. The CDR3 here is CATSRAVQGQYQPQHF. In nucleotides, the CDR3 is TGTGCCACCAGCAGAGCCGTGCAGGGCCAGTATCAGCCCCAGCATTTT. This chain uses TRBV15 with TRBJ1-5; weak D call: TRBD1 (5 bases). V gave up 1 base and J gave up 5 bases, with 15 bases separating them. In germline, CDR1 is LNHNV, CDR2 YYDKDF (reference sequence). This CDR3 is built from 16 residues.

This clonotype was seen a few times. This may arise from a read error, as a much more abundant clone is one base away. The chain is built from TRBV7-2 and TRBJ2-1, with TRBD1 identical over 7 bases. This CDR3 comprises 15 residues. The trim removed 5 bases at V and 6 bases at J, leaving 10 bases unmatched. CDR1 is SGHTA, CDR2 FQGNSA, per germline. CDR3 sequence: CASSPQTGYGNEQFF. CDR3 DNA: TGTGCCAGCAGCCCCCAGACAGGGTACGGCAATGAGCAGTTCTTC.

The J gene is TRBJ2-5, the V gene TRBV2, with TRBD1 identical over 9 bases. There are 14 residues in the CDR3. The germline V gene has CDR1 SNHLY and CDR2 FYNNEI. V was clipped by 6 bases and J by 4 bases; unmatched bases: 6. CDR3 sequence reads: CASRSGTGIETQYF. The CDR3, as DNA: TGTGCCAGCAGGTCCGGGACAGGGATAGAGACCCAGTACTTC.

This clonotype was counted only a few times. V is TRBV5-6 and J is TRBJ2-7, with 11 bases lining up with TRBD1. CDR3 length: 15 residues. From germline, CDR1 is SGHDT and CDR2 YYEEEE. Losses at the gene ends were 10 bases for V and 3 bases for J; bases not matched to a gene: 12. As DNA, the CDR3 is TGTGCCTCCAATTATGGACAGGGGGCGAACTACGAGCAGTACTTC. Residues: CASNYGQGANYEQYF.

This clonotype was counted only a few times. The rearrangement uses TRBV5-6 and TRBJ2-5; 10 bases match TRBD2. V lost 0 bases and J lost 5; bases outside the gene matches: 10. The V gene's germline CDR1 is SGHDT and CDR2 YYEEEE. CDR3 length equals 17 residues. The CDR3 sequence: CASSLAASGGIWETQYF. The CDR3 DNA is TGTGCCAGCAGCTTGGCGGCTAGCGGGGGAATTTGGGAGACCCAGTACTTC.

In this sample, this clonotype turned up many times. Written as DNA, the CDR3 is TGCGCCAGCAGCCCCTGGACTAGCGGGGGGCACAATGAGCAGTTCTTC. Translated, it gives CASSPWTSGGHNEQFF. J is TRBJ2-1 and V is TRBV5-1; TRBD2 matches 14 bases. The germline gives CDR1 SGHRS, CDR2 YFSETQ. The CDR3 covers 16 residues. V gave up 4 bases and J gave up 5 bases; unmatched junction bases: 5.

This clonotype was counted many times. The chain combines TRBV6-1 with TRBJ2-7, with 9 bases matching TRBD2. This CDR3 spans 14 amino acids. Germline assignment: CDR1 MNHNS and CDR2 SASEGT. V shed 7 bases, J shed 1 base, and the junction held 5 bases outside the gene matches. CDR3 sequence reads: CASTQAGGSYEQYF. DNA of the CDR3: TGTGCCAGCACCCAAGCGGGGGGATCCTACGAGCAGTACTTC.

This clonotype was recorded a few times. The gene calls are TRBV20-1 and TRBJ1-5; possibly TRBD1 for D (6 bases). Per germline, CDR1 DFQATT and CDR2 SNEGSKA (reference sequence). V lost 3 bases and J lost 4, with 10 bases in between. The CDR3 length is 13 residues. The DNA for the CDR3 is TGCAGTGCTAGGGACAGAACAAATCAGCCCCAGCATTTT. It encodes CSARDRTNQPQHF.

The chain couples TRBV12-3 or TRBV12-4 to TRBJ1-2; 8 bases are a match to TRBD1. Trimming at V came to 5 bases and at J to 7 bases, leaving 6 bases not matched to a gene. The CDR3 has 13 residues. The CDR3 region has the DNA TGTGCCAGCAGTCCAAGGACAGGGCGTGGCTACACCTTC. Translation: CASSPRTGRGYTF.

The table lists this clonotype with many counts. The CDR3 nucleotides are TGTGCCAGCAGTCCCCAGGATTTCCTCACTGAAGCTTTCTTT. It specifies CASSPQDFLTEAFF. The genes are TRBV27 and TRBJ1-1; D is uncertain. The CDR3 spans 14 residues. The V and J ends lost 5 bases and 4 bases respectively, with 14 bases between them. The V gene's germline CDR1 is MNHEY and CDR2 SMNVEV (reference sequence).